In its sample, the clone carrying this T cell receptor (beta chain) was seen many times. The library tagged each cDNA molecule with unique molecular identifiers. Via MiXCR, TCRdb re-called the RACE reads, giving one row per CDR3 protein. The sample lists around 130,000 distinct CDR3 sequences; approximately 10% were seen once. This CDR3 comprises 11 residues. The germline gives CDR1 KGHDR, CDR2 SFDVKD. V was cut by 7 bases and J by 6 bases, with 7 bases left in between. Time point: patch test 3, about 24 weeks after DPC sensitization. Described treatment: therapeutic diphenylcyclopropenone sensitization with weekly scalp DPC. This sample was included in a study of human T cells and chemical hapten exposure. Study-level information: Patches with 0.01% DPC went on the upper back, and the tests were read at 6 days.

The source was whole blood, collected in connection with sensitization to the hapten diphenylcyclopropenone (DPC). The V gene is TRBV24-1, the J gene TRBJ2-3, with D unclear. This receptor was obtained from a woman in her forties or fifties with alopecia areata. Some clones in this sample may be carry-over from other donors' samples. The CDR3 reads CATSPGDTQYF. The CDR3 nucleotides read TGTGCCACCAGCCCCGGGGATACGCAGTATTTT.